The clone carrying this T cell receptor (beta chain) was seen more than once but under ten times. This specimen comes from a study of blood T cell repertoires in COVID-19. Study background: Samples of COVID-19 (acute and convalescent) were obtained from the United States, Italy and Spain.

Per the original data handling: Nucleated cell counts were estimated from reference gene primer amplification. Repertoires were generated with immunoSEQ multiplex PCR, while TCRdb's copy carries only in-frame clones and drops some. For V, J and clone size, that table is used; D and trimming come from the DNA. The sample records 90,000 or so clones, less than 85% being singletons. Germline loops: CDR1 SNHLY, CDR2 FYNNEI. V gave up 4 bases and J gave up 7 bases, with 8 bases separating them. The length of the CDR3 is 11 residues. The chain uses TRBV2 and TRBJ2-7; D uncertain. The receptor was isolated from a human donor in a cohort sampled during active COVID-19. The material sequenced was peripheral blood. The CDR3, as DNA: TGTGCCAGCAGTGGAGAGAGGGAGCAGTACTTC. Its protein product is CASSGEREQYF.